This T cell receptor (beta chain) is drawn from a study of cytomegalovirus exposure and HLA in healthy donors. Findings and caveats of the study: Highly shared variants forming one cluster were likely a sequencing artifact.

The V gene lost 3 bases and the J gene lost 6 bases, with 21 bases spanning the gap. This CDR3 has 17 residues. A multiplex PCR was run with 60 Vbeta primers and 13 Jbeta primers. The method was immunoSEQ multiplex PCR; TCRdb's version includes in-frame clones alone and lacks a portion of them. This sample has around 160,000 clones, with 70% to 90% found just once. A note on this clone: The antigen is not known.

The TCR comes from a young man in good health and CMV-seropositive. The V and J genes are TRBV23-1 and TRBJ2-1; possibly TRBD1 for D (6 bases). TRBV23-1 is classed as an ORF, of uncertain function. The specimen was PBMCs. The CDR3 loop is CASSHGQPGAIFNEQFF. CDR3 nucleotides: TGCGCCAGCAGTCATGGACAGCCCGGCGCCATCTTCAATGAGCAGTTCTTC.